Listed here is a single T cell receptor beta chain. What it binds is not known. Donation came from healthy Caucasian individuals in Russia who were aged roughly 6 to 95. This sample was taken from a study of blood T cells in healthy people across ages. General study points: Older age went with lower TCR beta diversity per million T cells, in a roughly linear way.

The CDR3 is 15 amino acids. With 3 bases removed from V and 5 bases from J, the gap between germline ends came to 16 bases. Using a J-beta primer mix together with a sample-barcoded 5' primer, a second PCR was run for roughly 6 to 12 cycles. MiXCR was run by TCRdb on the 5' RACE reads, yielding one entry per CDR3 protein. The sample yields approximately 1.5 million distinct CDR3 sequences, approximately 32% seen once. Sequenced: blood. The origin of this receptor is a woman younger than 45 in good health. V is TRBV12-3 or TRBV12-4 and J is TRBJ1-2, with a possible D match to TRBD1 (5 bases). The CDR3 bases are TGTGCCAGCAGTTTCCGCGAGGGGTCAGGATATGGCTACACCTTC. This encodes CASSFREGSGYGYTF.